This TCR beta chain stems from a study of T cell changes during pregnancy in multiple sclerosis. The repertoire was sequenced with immunoSEQ multiplex PCR; TCRdb's copy has only in-frame clones and lacks some. The sample has about 36,000 clones, around 91% seen once. The CDR3 spans 17 residues. Deletions cut 0 bases from V and 1 base from J, with 12 bases between. CDR1 and CDR2 (germline): SGHNT, YENEEA. The V call is TRBV11-3, the J call TRBJ2-2; D not resolved. The clonotype comes from a female donor with multiple sclerosis, enrolled in a pregnancy study. The specimen was CD8+ T cells from peripheral blood mononuclear cells, collected in the third trimester of pregnancy. CDR3 loop: CASSLDPRPMNTGELFF. CDR3 DNA: TGTGCCAGCAGCTTAGATCCGAGGCCGATGAACACCGGGGAGCTGTTTTTT.